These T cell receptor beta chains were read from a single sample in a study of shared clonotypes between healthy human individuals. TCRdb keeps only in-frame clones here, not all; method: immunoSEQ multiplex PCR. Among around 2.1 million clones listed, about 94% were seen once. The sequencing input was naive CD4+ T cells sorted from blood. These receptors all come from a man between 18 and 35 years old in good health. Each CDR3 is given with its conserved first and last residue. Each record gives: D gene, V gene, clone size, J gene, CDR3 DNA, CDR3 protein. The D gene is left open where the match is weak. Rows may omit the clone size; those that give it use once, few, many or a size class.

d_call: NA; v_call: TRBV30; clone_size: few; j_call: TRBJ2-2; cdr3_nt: TGTGCCTGGAGTGTACGGGCCACCGGGGAGCTGTTTTTT; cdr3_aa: CAWSVRATGELFF
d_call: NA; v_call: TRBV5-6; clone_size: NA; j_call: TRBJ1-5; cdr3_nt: TGTGCCAGCAGCACGAGACAGTCCAATCAGCCCCAGCATTTT; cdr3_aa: CASSTRQSNQPQHF
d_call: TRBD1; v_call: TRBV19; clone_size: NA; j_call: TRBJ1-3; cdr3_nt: TGTGCCAGTAGTATGACAGGGGGCTCCGGAAACACCATATATTTT; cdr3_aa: CASSMTGGSGNTIYF
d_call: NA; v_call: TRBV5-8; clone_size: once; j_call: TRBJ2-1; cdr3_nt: TGTGCCAGCAGCTTGGAGGGGGGTATGATATGGAATGAGCAGTTCTTC; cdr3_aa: CASSLEGGMIWNEQFF
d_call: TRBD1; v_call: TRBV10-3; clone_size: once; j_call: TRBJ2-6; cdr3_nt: TGTGCCATACAGGGGTCTGGGGCCAACGTCCTGACTTTC; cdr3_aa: CAIQGSGANVLTF
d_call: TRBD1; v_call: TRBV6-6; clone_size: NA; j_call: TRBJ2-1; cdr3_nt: TGTGCCAGCAGTAATCCGGGACAGGGTGGCAATGAGCAGTTCTTC; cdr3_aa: CASSNPGQGGNEQFF
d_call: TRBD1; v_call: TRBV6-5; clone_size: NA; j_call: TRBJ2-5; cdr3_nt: TGTGCCAGCAGCATTCGGACAGGCAACCGGGAGACCCAGTACTTC; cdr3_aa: CASSIRTGNRETQYF
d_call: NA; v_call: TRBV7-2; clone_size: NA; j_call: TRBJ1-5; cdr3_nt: TGTGCCAGCAGCCCCCTCGGGGGCAATCAGCCCCAGCATTTT; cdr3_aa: CASSPLGGNQPQHF
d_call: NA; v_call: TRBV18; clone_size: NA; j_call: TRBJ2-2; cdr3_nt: TGTGCCAGCTCATCTCCCTTAGGTCACACCGGGGAGCTGTTTTTT; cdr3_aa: CASSSPLGHTGELFF
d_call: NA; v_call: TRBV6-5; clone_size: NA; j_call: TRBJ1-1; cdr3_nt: TGTGCCACTCAGGGGAACACTGAAGCTTTCTTT; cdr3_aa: CATQGNTEAFF
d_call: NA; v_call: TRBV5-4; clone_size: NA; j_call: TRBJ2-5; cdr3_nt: TGTGCCAGCAGCTTTCTAGGTAACCAAGAGACCCAGTACTTC; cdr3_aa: CASSFLGNQETQYF
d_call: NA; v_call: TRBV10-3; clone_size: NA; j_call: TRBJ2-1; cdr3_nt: TGTGCCATCAGTGATGGACGGTACAATGAGCAGTTCTTC; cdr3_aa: CAISDGRYNEQFF
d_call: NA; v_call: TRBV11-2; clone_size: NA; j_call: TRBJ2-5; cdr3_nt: TGTGCCAGCAGCTTAGAGGGCAGTGTTTTCTCCCAAGAGACCCAGTACTTC; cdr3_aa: CASSLEGSVFSQETQYF
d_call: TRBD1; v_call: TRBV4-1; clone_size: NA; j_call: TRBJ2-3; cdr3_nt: TGCGCCAGCAGCGCAGGGGGTTTCACAGATACGCAGTATTTT; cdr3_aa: CASSAGGFTDTQYF
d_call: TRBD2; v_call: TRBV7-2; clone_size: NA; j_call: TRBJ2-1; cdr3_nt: TGTGCCAGCAGGGACCCACTATTACTAGCGGAGGTCTACAATGAGCAGTTCTTC; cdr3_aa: CASRDPLLLAEVYNEQFF
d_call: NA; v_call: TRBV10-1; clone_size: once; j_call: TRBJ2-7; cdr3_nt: TGCGCCAGCAGACTAACAGGCCCGACCTACGAGCAGTACTTC; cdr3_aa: CASRLTGPTYEQYF
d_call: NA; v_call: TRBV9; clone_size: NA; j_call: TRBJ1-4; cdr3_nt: TGTGCCAGCAGCGTAGGGGTCGGGACTAATGAAAAACTGTTTTTT; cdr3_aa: CASSVGVGTNEKLFF
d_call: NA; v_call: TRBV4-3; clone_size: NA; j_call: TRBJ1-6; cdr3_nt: TGCGCCAGCAGCGTGGACGGAACCTATAATTCACCCCTCCACTTT; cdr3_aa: CASSVDGTYNSPLHF
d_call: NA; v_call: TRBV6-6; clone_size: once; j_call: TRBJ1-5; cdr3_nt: TGTGCCAGCAGTTACCAATCGGGCCGAAGCAATCAGCCCCAGCATTTT; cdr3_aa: CASSYQSGRSNQPQHF
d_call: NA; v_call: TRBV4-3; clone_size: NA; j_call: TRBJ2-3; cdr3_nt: TGCGCCAGCAGCATAGAGGGGCTAGCCGCAGATACGCAGTATTTT; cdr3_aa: CASSIEGLAADTQYF
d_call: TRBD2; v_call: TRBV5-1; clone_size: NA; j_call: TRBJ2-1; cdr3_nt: TGCGCCAGCAGACAAACTAGCGTCTCCTACAATGAGCAGTTCTTC; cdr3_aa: CASRQTSVSYNEQFF
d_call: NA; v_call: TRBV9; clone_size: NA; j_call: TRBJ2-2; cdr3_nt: TGTGCCAGCAGCGTAGACGGATATAACACCGGGGAGCTGTTTTTT; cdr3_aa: CASSVDGYNTGELFF
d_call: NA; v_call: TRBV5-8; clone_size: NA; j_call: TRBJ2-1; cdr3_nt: TGTGCCAGCAGCTTGTCGGCAGGCAATGAGCAGTTCTTC; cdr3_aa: CASSLSAGNEQFF
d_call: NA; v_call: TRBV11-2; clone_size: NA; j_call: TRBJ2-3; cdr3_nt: TGTGCCAGCAGCTTCAGAGATACGCAGTATTTT; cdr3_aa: CASSFRDTQYF
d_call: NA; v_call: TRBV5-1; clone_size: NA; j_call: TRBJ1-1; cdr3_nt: TGCGCCAGCAGCTTGGACGTAACTGAAGCTTTCTTT; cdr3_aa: CASSLDVTEAFF
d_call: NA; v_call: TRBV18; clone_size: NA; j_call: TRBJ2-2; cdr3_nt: TGTGCCAGCTCACCTCAAGGGGCCGCGAACACCGGGGAGCTGTTTTTT; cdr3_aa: CASSPQGAANTGELFF
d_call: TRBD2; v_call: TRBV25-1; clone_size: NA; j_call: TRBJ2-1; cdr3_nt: TGTGCCAGCAGTTCATCTAGCGGCCACTACAATGAGCAGTTCTTC; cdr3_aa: CASSSSSGHYNEQFF
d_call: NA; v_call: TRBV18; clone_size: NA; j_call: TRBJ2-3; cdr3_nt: TGTGCCAGCTCACCCCCGGGAACAGATACGCAGTATTTT; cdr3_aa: CASSPPGTDTQYF
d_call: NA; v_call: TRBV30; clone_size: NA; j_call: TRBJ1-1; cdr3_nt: TGTGCCTGGAGTGGCCGGATGAACACTGAAGCTTTCTTT; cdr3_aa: CAWSGRMNTEAFF
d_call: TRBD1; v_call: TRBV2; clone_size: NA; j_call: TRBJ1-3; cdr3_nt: TGTGCCAGCAGTGAAGACAGGGGGCTCGGAAACACCATATATTTT; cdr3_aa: CASSEDRGLGNTIYF
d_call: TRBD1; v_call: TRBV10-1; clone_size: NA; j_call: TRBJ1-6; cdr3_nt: TGCGCCAGCAGTGAAGGGACAGGGGGCTATTCACCCCTCCACTTT; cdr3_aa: CASSEGTGGYSPLHF
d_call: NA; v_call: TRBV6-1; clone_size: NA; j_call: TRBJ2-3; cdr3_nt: TGTGCCAGCAGTGCGGTGGGAAACACAGATACGCAGTATTTT; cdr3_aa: CASSAVGNTDTQYF
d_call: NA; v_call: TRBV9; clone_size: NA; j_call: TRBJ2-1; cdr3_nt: TGTGCCAGCAGCGTAGAGGTCGTGATACACAATGAGCAGTTCTTC; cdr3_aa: CASSVEVVIHNEQFF
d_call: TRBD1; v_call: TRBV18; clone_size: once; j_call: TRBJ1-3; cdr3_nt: TGTGCCAGCTCACCGAATAACGGCCCCGGGACAGGGGTTGGAAACACCATATATTTT; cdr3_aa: CASSPNNGPGTGVGNTIYF
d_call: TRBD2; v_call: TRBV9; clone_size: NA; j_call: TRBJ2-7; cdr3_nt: TGTGCCAGCAGCGTAGGGGTACTAGCGGGGGAGCAGTACTTC; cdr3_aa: CASSVGVLAGEQYF
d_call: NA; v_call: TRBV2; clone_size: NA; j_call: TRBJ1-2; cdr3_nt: TGTGCCAGCAGTGAAAACACCTCCACCCATGGCTACACCTTC; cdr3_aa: CASSENTSTHGYTF
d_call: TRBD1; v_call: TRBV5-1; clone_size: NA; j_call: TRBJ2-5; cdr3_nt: TGCGCCAGCAGCTTGGAGGGGACAGGGAAAGAGACCCAGTACTTC; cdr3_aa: CASSLEGTGKETQYF
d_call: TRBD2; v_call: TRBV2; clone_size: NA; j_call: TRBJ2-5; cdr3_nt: TGTGCCAGCAGTGAAGAACTAGCGGGGGGTCAAGAGACCCAGTACTTC; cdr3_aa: CASSEELAGGQETQYF
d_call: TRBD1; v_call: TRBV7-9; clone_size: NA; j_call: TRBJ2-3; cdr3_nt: TGTGCCAGCAGCTTGCCCAAGACAGGGCGATTCACAGATACGCAGTATTTT; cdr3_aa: CASSLPKTGRFTDTQYF
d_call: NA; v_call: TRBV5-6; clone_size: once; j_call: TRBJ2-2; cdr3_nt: TGTGCCAGCAGCTTGGGCAGTTCGGCCACCGGGGAGCTGTTTTTT; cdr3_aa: CASSLGSSATGELFF
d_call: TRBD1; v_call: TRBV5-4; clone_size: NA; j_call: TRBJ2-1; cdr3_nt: TGTGCCAGCAGCTTGGCCGGACAGGTGATAAACAATGAGCAGTTCTTC; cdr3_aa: CASSLAGQVINNEQFF
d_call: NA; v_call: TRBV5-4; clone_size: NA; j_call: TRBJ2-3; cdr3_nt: TGTGCCAGCAATCCTCCGCCAGGGGGGCCGGCGACAGATACGCAGTATTTT; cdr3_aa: CASNPPPGGPATDTQYF
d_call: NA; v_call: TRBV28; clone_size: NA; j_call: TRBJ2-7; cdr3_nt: TGTGCCAGCGGGGACGTTGCCTACGAGCAGTACTTC; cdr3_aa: CASGDVAYEQYF
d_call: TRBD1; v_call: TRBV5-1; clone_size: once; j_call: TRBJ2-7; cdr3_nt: TGCGCCAGCAGCTTGGAAGGACAGGGCCACGAGCAGTACTTC; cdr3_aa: CASSLEGQGHEQYF
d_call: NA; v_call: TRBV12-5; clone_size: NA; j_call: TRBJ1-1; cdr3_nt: TGTGCTAGTGGTCCCCACGCCGCTGAAGCTTTCTTT; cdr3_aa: CASGPHAAEAFF
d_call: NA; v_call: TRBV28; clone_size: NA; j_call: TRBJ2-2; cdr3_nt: TGTGCCAGCAGTTCCCCAAACACCGGGGAGCTGTTTTTT; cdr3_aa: CASSSPNTGELFF
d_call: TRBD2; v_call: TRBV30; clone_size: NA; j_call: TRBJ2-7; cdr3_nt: TGTGCCTGGAGGCTAGCGGGATCCTACGAGCAGTACTTC; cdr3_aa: CAWRLAGSYEQYF
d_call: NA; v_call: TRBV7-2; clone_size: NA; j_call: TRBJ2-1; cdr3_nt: TGTGCCAGCAGCTTAGCGCCGAGCGTTGTCGACAATGAGCAGTTCTTC; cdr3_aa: CASSLAPSVVDNEQFF
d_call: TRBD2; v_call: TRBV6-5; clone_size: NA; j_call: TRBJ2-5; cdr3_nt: TGTGCCAGCAGTTACCAGCGGGAGGGCCGGGAGACCCAGTACTTC; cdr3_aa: CASSYQREGRETQYF
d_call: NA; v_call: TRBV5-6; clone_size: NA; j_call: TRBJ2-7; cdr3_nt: TGTGCCAGCAGCTTCTTGGCGGGATCCTACGAGCAGTACTTC; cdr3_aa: CASSFLAGSYEQYF
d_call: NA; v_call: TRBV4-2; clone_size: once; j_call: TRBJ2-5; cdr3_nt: TGTGCCAGCAGCCAGGAGGGGCCCACCCAAGAGACCCAGTACTTC; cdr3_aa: CASSQEGPTQETQYF
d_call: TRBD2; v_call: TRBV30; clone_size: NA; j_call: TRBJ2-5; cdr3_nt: TGTGCCTGGATACTAGCGGGAGGAAGGACCCAGTACTTC; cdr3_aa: CAWILAGGRTQYF
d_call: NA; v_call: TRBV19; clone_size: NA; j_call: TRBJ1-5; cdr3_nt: TGTGCCAGTAGATGGCCGGGTCAGCCCCAGCATTTT; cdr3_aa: CASRWPGQPQHF
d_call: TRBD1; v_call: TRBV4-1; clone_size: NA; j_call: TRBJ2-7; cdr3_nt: TGCGCCAGCAGCCAAGTCTCAGGGGGTATCTACGAGCAGTACTTC; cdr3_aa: CASSQVSGGIYEQYF
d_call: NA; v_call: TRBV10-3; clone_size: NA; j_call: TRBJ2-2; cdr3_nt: TGTGCCATCAGTGAGTCGCTATCCATGAACACCGGGGAGCTGTTTTTT; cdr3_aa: CAISESLSMNTGELFF